Listed below are T cell receptor beta chains from one sample, sequenced in a study of T cells after yellow fever vaccination. From the 5' RACE reads, TCRdb called clonotypes with MiXCR, one entry per CDR3 protein. The sample yields approximately 550,000 distinct CDR3 sequences, about a fifth seen once. The sample was PBMCs, taken 15 days after the yellow fever booster vaccination. The receptor set was obtained from a man aged 25 to 40 who received the YFV17D yellow fever vaccine. CDR3s include the opening cysteine and the closing phenylalanine or tryptophan. Fields, in order: clone size, D gene, V gene, J gene, CDR3 protein, CDR3 DNA. D genes are given only for firm matches. Rows give clone size only sometimes, using once, few, many, or a class for an expanded clone.

>NA|NA|TRBV19|TRBJ2-1
CATGDGSFYNEQFF
TGTGCCACTGGGGACGGGAGCTTTTACAATGAGCAGTTCTTC
>few|NA|TRBV29-1|TRBJ2-1
CSVELGNEQFF
TGCAGCGTTGAACTAGGCAATGAGCAGTTCTTC
>few|NA|TRBV20-1|TRBJ1-6
CSARQEGSYNSPLHF
TGCAGTGCTCGACAGGAAGGCTCCTATAATTCACCCCTCCACTTT
>few|TRBD1|TRBV7-6|TRBJ2-3
CASSQGVGTDTQYF
TGTGCCAGCAGCCAGGGGGTCGGCACAGATACGCAGTATTTT
>NA|TRBD1|TRBV5-1|TRBJ2-7
CASSSGTGVDEQYF
TGCGCCAGCAGCTCCGGGACAGGGGTCGACGAGCAGTACTTC
>NA|TRBD2|TRBV7-9|TRBJ2-1
CASSVPSGRADNEQFF
TGTGCCAGCAGCGTCCCGAGCGGGAGGGCTGACAATGAGCAGTTCTTC
>few|NA|TRBV18|TRBJ2-1
CASSSTRDNEQFF
TGTGCCAGCTCATCAACTAGGGACAATGAGCAGTTCTTC
>NA|TRBD1|TRBV7-3|TRBJ2-1
CASSLTSQGAYNEQFF
TGTGCCAGCAGCTTAACGAGCCAGGGGGCATACAATGAGCAGTTCTTC
>few|NA|TRBV4-3|TRBJ1-4
CASSQEPGANNEKLFF
TGCGCCAGCAGCCAAGAACCAGGGGCAAATAATGAAAAACTGTTTTTT
>many|TRBD2|TRBV27|TRBJ2-1
CASSPGTSGNNEQFF
TGTGCCAGCAGTCCGGGGACTAGCGGCAATAATGAGCAGTTCTTC
>few|TRBD2|TRBV5-1|TRBJ2-1
CASSLKGLAGVHEQFF
TGCGCCAGCAGCTTGAAAGGGCTAGCGGGAGTTCATGAGCAGTTCTTC
>NA|TRBD2|TRBV28|TRBJ2-1
CASSFKRLAGTSLRDNEQFF
TGTGCCAGCAGTTTTAAGAGACTAGCGGGGACCTCCTTAAGGGACAATGAGCAGTTCTTC
>NA|NA|TRBV28|TRBJ2-7
CASKLQGGSYEQYF
TGTGCCAGCAAACTACAGGGGGGGTCCTACGAGCAGTACTTC
>few|NA|TRBV9|TRBJ1-6
CASSVREGYNSPLHF
TGTGCCAGCAGCGTCAGGGAGGGCTATAATTCACCCCTCCACTTT
>NA|TRBD2|TRBV20-1|TRBJ2-5
CSATGRLAGAEETQYF
TGCAGTGCCACGGGTCGGCTAGCGGGAGCCGAGGAGACCCAGTACTTC
>NA|TRBD1|TRBV6-1|TRBJ2-7
CASRSTLWDTGGEQYF
TGTGCCAGCAGATCTACGCTCTGGGATACAGGGGGCGAGCAGTACTTC
>few|NA|TRBV24-1|TRBJ2-5
CATSDFGSAIKKETQYF
TGTGCCACCAGTGATTTCGGTTCTGCGATAAAAAAAGAGACCCAGTACTTC
>NA|TRBD2|TRBV20-1|TRBJ2-3
CSAGRLAADELISDTQYF
TGCAGTGCGGGGCGTCTAGCGGCAGACGAGCTGATATCAGATACGCAGTATTTT
>few|TRBD1|TRBV5-4|TRBJ2-5
CASSEDTGGGETQYF
TGTGCCAGCAGCGAAGACACAGGGGGCGGAGAGACCCAGTACTTC
>few|NA|TRBV27|TRBJ2-7
CASSLHPTREQYF
TGTGCCAGCAGTCTCCATCCTACGAGGGAGCAGTACTTC
>NA|TRBD2|TRBV29-1|TRBJ2-7
CSVIGREPTYEQYF
TGCAGCGTTATAGGGAGGGAGCCCACCTACGAGCAGTACTTC
>few|NA|TRBV7-8|TRBJ2-1
CASSFRAGEQFF
TGTGCCAGCAGCTTCCGGGCGGGTGAGCAGTTCTTC